This TCR beta chain comes out of a study of human T cells and chemical hapten exposure. Whole-study findings and limits: Following DPC sensitization, TCRs present above 1 in 1000 frequency showed no change.

Time point denoted: pre-sensitization, week 0. The treatment here: therapeutic diphenylcyclopropenone sensitization with weekly scalp DPC. Each cDNA molecule in the library carried unique molecular identifiers. In the authors' workflow: Counting gave a median of around 89,000 TCRs per sample, with values ranging from about 23,224 to 700,000. Via MiXCR, TCRdb re-called the RACE reads, giving one row per CDR3 protein. The V and J calls and clone size come from TCRdb's table, not from the authors' own analysis. The table has a few hundred thousand distinct CDR3 sequences, approximately 8.6% seen once; the top ten hold approximately 2.2%. V lost 3 bases and J lost 2, with 8 bases in between. This CDR3 region has 15 residues. Germline CDR1 is MDHEN and CDR2 is SYDVKM. Note on this clonotype: Its antigen is undetermined.

The chain employs TRBV28 and TRBJ2-6; weak D call: TRBD1 (6 bases). This TCR was sampled from a woman between 35 and 50 years old with alopecia areata. Some clones in this sample may be carry-over from other donors' samples. The material sequenced was whole blood, taken in connection with sensitization to the hapten diphenylcyclopropenone (DPC). DNA for the CDR3: TGTGCCAGCAGTTTTACAGGGACTGGGGCCAACGTCCTGACTTTC. This gives the protein CASSFTGTGANVLTF.